This T cell receptor beta chain was sequenced for a study of control samples from healthy donors and cancer patients. Produced via immunoSEQ multiplex PCR; TCRdb's table is partial and in-frame only. The sample consists of 75,000 to 95,000 clones, 85% to 95% of them appearing once. Germline V gives CDR1 LGHDT, CDR2 YNNKEL (reference sequence). With 3 bases clipped from V and 7 bases from J, the junction kept 9 bases outside the gene matches. This CDR3 has 17 amino acids. Input material: blood. The J gene is TRBJ2-1, the V gene TRBV3-1 (or the pseudogene TRBV3-2); 13 bases fit TRBD2. The clonotype was recovered from a woman aged 25-40 years in good health. CDR3 protein: CASSQYGTSGILNEQFF. CDR3 DNA sequence: TGTGCCAGCAGCCAGTACGGGACTAGCGGGATCCTTAATGAGCAGTTCTTC.